This TCR beta chain was retrieved from a study of T cells expressing NK-cell markers. As for the study in general: All TCR beta repertoires analysed originated from sorted CD3+CD56+NKG2C+, CD3+CD56+NKG2C- and CD3+CD56-NKG2C+ T cells.

Germline loops: CDR1 DFQATT, CDR2 SNEGSKA (reference sequence). This CDR3 spans 13 amino acids. What made the TCR beta cDNA was 5'RACE template switching with UMIs. TCRdb reprocessed the 5' RACE reads and reports one entry per CDR3 protein, with no DNA. The listing contains 150,000 to 200,000 distinct CDR3 sequences. Whole-study findings and limits: About 1.0-8% of CD8+ T cells in about 6 donors belonged to dominant NKG2C+ clonotypes. For a few donors, these clonotypes were likewise the leading ones in the CD3+CD56-NKG2C+ fraction.

Turning to this clonotype: What it binds is unknown.

The chain joins TRBV20-1 to TRBJ1-2. The sequenced sample was blood T cells: a sorted CD56 or NKG2C T cell subset, CD4+ or CD8+ T cells, or bulk PBMC T cells (not recorded which). The TCR comes from a woman aged 18-70 years in good health. CDR3 region: CSAMAGRKNGYTF.